This T cell receptor (beta chain) appears in the sequencing data of a study of response to subunit inactivated influenza vaccine. TCRdb ran MiXCR on the RT-PCR reads and lists one entry per CDR3 protein. The repertoire includes roughly 540,000 distinct CDR3 sequences, around 25% of them detected once, and under 3.5% sits in the top ten. There are 16 residues in the CDR3. Germline V gives CDR1 ENHRY, CDR2 SYGVKD. Trimming pared 3 bases from V and 5 bases from J, leaving 18 bases between. This clonotype was seen more than once but under ten times. These records were also assigned to another study, of T cells expressing NK-cell markers. This second study notes: For TCR beta, cDNA was produced by 5'RACE template switching with UMIs.

V usage is TRBV10-3 and J usage is TRBJ2-3, with no clear D. The sequencing here drew on CD4+ T cells sorted from PBMCs, taken 11 to 12 days after vaccination. The sequence came from a man over 45 who received an inactivated influenza vaccine. In DNA form, the CDR3 reads TGTGCCATCAGTGATATTCGGGCGGCTAGTAGAGATACGCAGTATTTT. Amino acid sequence: CAISDIRAASRDTQYF.